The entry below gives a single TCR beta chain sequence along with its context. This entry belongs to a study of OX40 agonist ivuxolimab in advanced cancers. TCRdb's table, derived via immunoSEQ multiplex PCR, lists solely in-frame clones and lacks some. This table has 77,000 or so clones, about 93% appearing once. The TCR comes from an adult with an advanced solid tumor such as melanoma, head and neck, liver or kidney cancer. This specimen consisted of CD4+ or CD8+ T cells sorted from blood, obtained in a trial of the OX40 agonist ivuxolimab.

This CDR3 reads CASTPWGGHNEQFF. CDR3 nucleotides: TGCGCCAGCACCCCATGGGGGGGGCATAATGAGCAGTTCTTC. The chain carries TRBV5-1 and TRBJ2-1, with D possibly being TRBD2 (7 bases). CDR3 length: 14 residues. The germline CDR1 and CDR2 sequences are SGHRS and YFSETQ. The germline V and J ends were trimmed by 6 bases and 7 bases, with 17 bases remaining between them.